The 18 T cell receptor beta chains below come from one sample, sequenced in a study of PD-1 blockade in classical Hodgkin lymphoma. Each of the patients experienced relapse following autologous stem cell transplantation, and their brentuximab vedotin exposure differed. Some clones are missing from TCRdb's copy, which holds only in-frame ones; the method was immunoSEQ multiplex PCR. The data show roughly 150,000 clones, 78% seen once. The material was peripheral blood mononuclear cells (PBMCs), obtained before the second cycle of nivolumab. The receptor source for this set is a human donor with classical Hodgkin lymphoma.

DNA for the CDR3: TGTGCCAGCAGTTACCCCTCTAGGTATAGCGAGCAGTACTTC. The encoded protein is CASSYPSRYSEQYF. The chain recombines TRBV6-6 with TRBJ2-7; D remains unclear. The CDR3 has 14 residues. V was trimmed by 2 bases and J by 6 bases, leaving 14 bases between them. Germline V gene lookup returns CDR1 MNHNY and CDR2 SVGAGI (reference sequence).

This rearrangement joins TRBV15 to TRBJ1-1, with a weak D call TRBD1 (6 bases). The germline gives CDR1 LNHNV, CDR2 YYDKDF (reference sequence). CDR3 length equals 16 residues. Between the trimmed V and J ends, which lost 0 bases and 5 bases, there was a span of 16 bases. This CDR3 is CATSRESGGGGTEAFF. The CDR3, as DNA: TGTGCCACCAGCAGAGAGAGCGGGGGCGGGGGGACTGAAGCTTTCTTT.

The V call is TRBV27, the J call TRBJ1-2; D gene uncertain. The length of the CDR3 is 13 residues. The germline gives CDR1 MNHEY, CDR2 SMNVEV (reference sequence). V dropped 8 bases and J dropped 3 bases, with 13 bases sitting between them. CDR3 nucleotide sequence: TGTGCCAGCGGGTCAGCTTTGGACTATGGCTACACCTTC. It specifies CASGSALDYGYTF.

This chain uses TRBV4-2 with TRBJ1-5; TRBD1 agrees at 12 bases. J gave up 6 bases and V 0 bases, and 3 bases lay outside the gene matches. The CDR3 covers 16 residues. Germline CDR1 is LGHNA and CDR2 is YNFKEQ. The DNA of the CDR3 is TGTGCCAGCAGCCAAGAGGGGGACAGGGGGCTTCAGCCCCAGCATTTT. It specifies CASSQEGDRGLQPQHF.

This chain uses TRBV6-5 with TRBJ2-7; possibly TRBD2 for D (6 bases). This CDR3 contains 13 residues. The ends were cut back, 6 bases at V and 2 bases at J, with 11 bases in the middle. Germline CDR1 reads MNHEY; CDR2 reads SVGAGI. The CDR3 spells CASRGEVTYEQYF. Written as DNA, the CDR3 is TGTGCCAGCAGGGGGGAGGTCACCTACGAGCAGTACTTC.

This clone was detected only once. Compared with germline, one end of the junction differs, possibly owing to a read error. The genes are TRBV6-5 and TRBJ2-1; 12 bases match TRBD2. The CDR3 contains 13 residues. Per the germline V gene, CDR1 is MNHEY and CDR2 is SVGAGI. The CDR3 is CASSRLAGGPLLF. As DNA, the CDR3 is TGTGCCAGCAGTCGGCTAGCGGGAGGGCCTCTACTCTTC.

The rearrangement uses TRBV6-6 and TRBJ2-5, with D unresolved. Looked up from germline, CDR1 is MNHNY and CDR2 is SVGAGI (reference sequence). Trimming cost V 8 bases and J 2 bases, with 9 bases left between them. The length of the CDR3 is 12 residues. The CDR3 here is CASSRVQETQYF. In nucleotides, the CDR3 is TGTGCCAGCTCTCGCGTTCAAGAGACCCAGTACTTC.

Details on this clone: A junction boundary mismatches the germline segment, possibly from a read error. This sequence joins TRBV5-6 and TRBJ2-7; D may correspond to TRBD1 or TRBD2 (5 bases each). The CDR3 contains 15 residues. Germline CDR1 reads SGHDT; CDR2 reads YYEEEE. CDR3 residues: CASRLGTVDSGEQYF. The CDR3 region has the DNA TGTGCCAGCAGGTTGGGGACGGTGGACTCGGGGGAGCAGTACTTC.

The chain couples TRBV27 to TRBJ2-7, with 9 bases lining up with TRBD1. The CDR3 covers 15 residues. V lost 3 bases and J lost 4; bases outside the gene matches: 7. CDR1 and CDR2 from the germline V gene are MNHEY and SMNVEV (reference sequence). DNA of the CDR3: TGTGCCAGCAGTTTGAGGCACAGGGGGCCTTACGAGCAGTACTTC. Protein product: CASSLRHRGPYEQYF.

This rearrangement joins TRBV5-5 to TRBJ2-5; D might be TRBD2 (5 bases). Germline V lookup: CDR1 SGHKS, CDR2 YYEKEE (reference sequence). This CDR3 contains 17 residues. Trimming cost V 0 bases and J 1 base, with 16 bases left between them. CDR3 DNA: TGTGCCAGCAGCTTGGGCCCCCAGCGGCGCCTCCAAGAGACCCAGTACTTC. Protein sequence: CASSLGPQRRLQETQYF. The entire variable domain, with the rest obtained from reference TRBV5-5 and TRBJ2-5, is as follows: DAGVTQSPTHLIKTRGQQVTLRCSPISGHKSVSWYQQVLGQGPQFIFQYYEKEERGRGNFPDRFSARQFPNYSSELNVNALLLGDSALYLCASSLGPQRRLQETQYFGPGTRLLVL.

V and J are TRBV6-5 and TRBJ1-2, with TRBD1 as a possible D gene (6 bases). CDR3 length: 14 amino acids. Deletions cut 8 bases from V and 7 bases from J, with 20 bases between. The germline V gene encodes CDR1 MNHEY and CDR2 SVGAGI. The CDR3 region is CASGRGGPYGGYTF. DNA for the CDR3: TGTGCCAGCGGTAGGGGGGGGCCGTACGGTGGCTACACCTTC.

V is TRBV19 and J is TRBJ2-1; TRBD1 matches 7 bases. V was pared by 4 bases and J by 5 bases, with 2 bases of the junction left unmatched. The CDR3 spans 13 residues. Germline V gene data show CDR1 as LNHDA and CDR2 as SQIVND (reference sequence). The CDR3 loop is CASSRTGNNEQFF. Here the CDR3 DNA reads TGTGCCAGTAGTAGGACAGGTAACAATGAGCAGTTCTTC.

This chain joins TRBV6-4 and TRBJ1-2, with TRBD1 as a possible D gene (5 bases). V was shortened by 4 bases and J by 6 bases, with 12 bases between the two germline ends. CDR3 length: 13 amino acids. CDR1 is MRHNA, CDR2 SNTAGT, per germline. CDR3 in DNA: TGTGCCAGCAGTGCCGGACACCTGGATGGCTACACCTTC. This encodes CASSAGHLDGYTF.

This clone was recorded once. The genes are TRBV11-3 and TRBJ2-1; 12 nucleotides line up with TRBD2. The CDR3 spans 15 residues. Unmatched junction bases numbered 11, after V lost 5 bases and J lost 12 bases. The germline V gene encodes CDR1 SGHNT and CDR2 YENEEA. The CDR3 region has the DNA TGTGCCAGCAGCACGAGCCGACTAGCGGGGGCCGCGCAGTTCTTC. Protein: CASSTSRLAGAAQFF.

The chain carries TRBV11-1 and TRBJ2-7; no definite D call. V lost 8 bases and J 6 bases, leaving 17 bases between the germline ends. The CDR3 spans 13 residues. Germline V lookup: CDR1 SGHAT, CDR2 FQDESV (reference sequence). CDR3 bases: TGTGCCAGCTCGAATCGGGCTAGTGGCGAGCAGTACTTC. Its translation: CASSNRASGEQYF. Variable domain in full (rest from reference TRBV11-1 and TRBJ2-7): EAEVAQSPRYKITEKSQAVAFWCDPISGHATLYWYRQILGQGPELLVQFQDESVVDDSQLPKDRFSAERLKGVDSTLKIQPAELGDSAMYLCASSNRASGEQYFGPGTRLTVT.

This chain connects TRBV7-3 to TRBJ2-1, with no clear D. Per germline, CDR1 SGHTA and CDR2 FQGTGA. The CDR3 runs to 12 residues. The germline V and J ends were trimmed by 2 bases and 13 bases, with 12 bases remaining between them. The CDR3 loop is CASSLALGDQFF. CDR3 in DNA: TGTGCCAGCAGCTTAGCGCTTGGCGATCAGTTCTTC.

The table lists this clone with a few counts. The chain employs TRBV4-1 and TRBJ2-5; TRBD2 agrees at 9 bases. V lost 2 bases to trimming and J lost 6 bases; unmatched junction nucleotides: 16. This CDR3 is 18 amino acids long. The germline V gene has CDR1 MGHRA and CDR2 YSYEKL. CDR3 coding DNA: TGCGCCAGCAGCCAAAAGTTGGCTAGCGGGGATTTGGGGAAGACCCAGTACTTC. It is translated as CASSQKLASGDLGKTQYF.

This rearrangement joins TRBV7-2 to TRBJ2-1; TRBD2 matches 8 bases. V lost 3 bases, J lost 8 bases, and 12 bases stayed unmatched. The CDR3 is 16 amino acids. The germline V gene has CDR1 SGHTA and CDR2 FQGNSA. The CDR3 region is CASSFIPGGPGYEQFF. The CDR3 nucleotides are TGTGCCAGCAGCTTCATCCCGGGGGGGCCGGGGTATGAGCAGTTCTTC.